This T cell receptor (beta chain) was identified in a study of T cells in Graves' hyperthyroidism and ophthalmopathy. A few counts support this clonotype. Its cognate antigen is unknown. Ophthalmopathy in the patients scored at least 3 on Clinical Activity Score and at least 4 on NOSPECS grade, lasting under 3 months. Amplified TCR beta CDR3 regions came from RNA transcripts. Primed by the HTBI set, a first-round RT-PCR was run on the TCR CDR3. TCRdb used MiXCR to reprocess the multiplex PCR reads, holding one entry per CDR3 protein. The table records approximately 300,000 distinct CDR3 sequences, more than 15% of them present only once. Study conclusions and caveats: The blood repertoire included most of the expanded thyroid clonotypes above 0.001.

Sequenced: blood. The source of this sequence is a woman aged 60-75 years with Graves' ophthalmopathy.

The CDR3 sequence is CASSLAREANEKLFF. The CDR3 region has the DNA TGTGCCAGCAGCTTGGCCCGGGAGGCTAATGAAAAACTGTTTTTT. The chain uses TRBV5-6 and TRBJ1-4; D unresolved. There are 15 residues in the CDR3. CDR1 is SGHDT, CDR2 YYEEEE, per germline. V lost 0 bases, J lost 3 bases, and 9 bases lay in between.